Following are 27 T cell receptor beta chains from one sample sequenced in a study of Graves' ophthalmopathy and Graves' hyperthyroidism. Researchers took RNA transcripts and amplified TCR beta CDR3 regions from them. HTBI primers served in a first-round RT-PCR, which a second-round multiplex PCR followed. TCRdb reanalysed the multiplex PCR reads using MiXCR and keeps one entry per CDR3 protein. The repertoire holds a few hundred thousand distinct CDR3 sequences, with about a sixth as singletons. Sample: peripheral blood. Source of these receptors: a woman under 30 with Graves' ophthalmopathy.

This clonotype was counted ten times or more. The V call is TRBV12-3 or TRBV12-4, the J call TRBJ1-1; the D is unclear. Trimming removed 8 bases from V and 3 bases from J, with 13 bases in between. The CDR3 spans 13 residues. The CDR3 DNA is TGTGCCAGCTCCCAGGCGACGGACACTGAAGCTTTCTTT. Its translation is CASSQATDTEAFF.

The V and J genes are TRBV4-1 and TRBJ2-5; TRBD1 aligns across 8 bases. The CDR3 runs 22 residues. J was trimmed by 1 base and V by 0 bases; bases with no gene match: 22. Germline V gene lookup returns CDR1 MGHRA and CDR2 YSYEKL. The CDR3 DNA is TGCGCCAGCAGCCAAGATCTTATCGGATCACTTTCCAGGGGGCTCGGCCAAGAGACCCAGTACTTC. Translation: CASSQDLIGSLSRGLGQETQYF.

This clonotype was seen at least ten times. V and J are TRBV5-1 and TRBJ1-1; D not certain. With 0 bases removed from V and 5 bases from J, the gap between germline ends came to 14 bases. CDR1 SGHRS and CDR2 YFSETQ come from the germline V gene. CDR3 length: 15 residues. The CDR3 loop is CASSLARPGRTEAFF. CDR3 DNA sequence: TGCGCCAGCAGCTTGGCCCGACCTGGGCGTACTGAAGCTTTCTTT. Full variable domain (missing parts from reference TRBV5-1 and TRBJ1-1): KAGVTQTPRYLIKTRGQQVTLSCSPISGHRSVSWYQQTPGQGLQFLFEYFSETQRNKGNFPGRFSGRQFSNSRSEMNVSTLELGDSALYLCASSLARPGRTEAFFGQGTRLTVV.

In this sample, this clonotype turned up many times. This sequence joins TRBV6-4 and TRBJ2-6; the D gene is possibly TRBD1 (6 bases). This CDR3 has 16 residues. The germline V gene encodes CDR1 MRHNA and CDR2 SNTAGT. Between the trimmed V and J ends, which lost 3 bases and 4 bases, there was a span of 13 bases. CDR3 loop: CASSEFGGEGANVLTF. In DNA, the CDR3 is TGTGCCAGCAGTGAGTTTGGGGGCGAAGGGGCCAACGTCCTGACTTTC.

This clonotype was observed at least ten times. The rearrangement uses TRBV6-5 and TRBJ2-7, with 8 bases aligning to TRBD2. V shed 2 bases, J shed 2 bases, and the junction held 5 bases outside the gene matches. Germline V gene data show CDR1 as MNHEY and CDR2 as SVGAGI. The CDR3 consists of 15 residues. The CDR3 coding sequence is TGTGCCAGCAGTTACGCCGGGAGGGGACCCTACGAGCAGTACTTC. Protein sequence: CASSYAGRGPYEQYF.

Only a few counts were recorded for this clonotype. The chain carries TRBV28 and TRBJ1-1; 7 bases align to TRBD1. Germline trimming cut 5 bases from V and 1 base from J; bases unmatched to any gene: 7. The CDR3 totals 15 residues. The V gene's germline CDR1 is MDHEN and CDR2 SYDVKM. The CDR3 region has the DNA TGTGCCAGCAGTGGAGGGGGCATCCAGAACACTGAAGCTTTCTTT. This codes for CASSGGGIQNTEAFF. Full variable domain (rest looked up from reference TRBV28 and TRBJ1-1): DVKVTQSSRYLVKRTGEKVFLECVQDMDHENMFWYRQDPGLGLRLIYFSYDVKMKEKGDIPEGYSVSREKKERFSLILESASTNQTSMYLCASSGGGIQNTEAFFGQGTRLTVV.

This clonotype was detected a few times. V is TRBV28 and J is TRBJ2-2; D is possibly TRBD1 (5 bases). Germline CDR1 and CDR2: MDHEN and SYDVKM. The V and J ends lost 7 bases and 1 base respectively, with 13 bases between them. CDR3 length equals 15 residues. CDR3 sequence (DNA): TGTGCCAGCATTCCGTCCCAGGGGAACACCGGGGAGCTGTTTTTT. Its translation is CASIPSQGNTGELFF.

Ten or more counts support this clonotype. The chain combines TRBV7-9 with TRBJ1-6, with D unresolved. The germline V gene encodes CDR1 SEHNR and CDR2 FQNEAQ (reference sequence). V lost 1 base to trimming and J lost 8 bases, with 6 bases between them. The CDR3 contains 13 residues. The CDR3 protein is CASSLGVDSPLHF. The CDR3 bases are TGTGCCAGCAGCTTAGGGGTCGATTCACCCCTCCACTTT. Looking up the rest from reference TRBV7-9 and TRBJ1-6 gives the full variable domain: DTGVSQNPRHKITKRGQNVTFRCDPISEHNRLYWYRQTLGQGPEFLTYFQNEAQLEKSRLLSDRFSAERPKGSFSTLEIQRTEQGDSAMYLCASSLGVDSPLHFGNGTRLTVT.

This clonotype was detected many times. V and J are TRBV6-2 or TRBV6-3 and TRBJ1-3; no firm D call. V gave up 2 bases and J gave up 4 bases, with 3 bases separating them. This CDR3 spans 12 amino acids. From germline, CDR1 is MNHEY and CDR2 SVGEGT. The CDR3 spells CASSYGGNTIYF. The CDR3 coding sequence is TGTGCCAGCAGTTACGGGGGAAACACCATATATTTT.

V is TRBV6-2 or TRBV6-3 and J is TRBJ1-1; no clear D. Per germline, CDR1 MNHEY and CDR2 SVGEGT. CDR3 length equals 15 residues. Trimming removed 6 bases at V and 0 bases at J, with 14 bases between. The CDR3: CASSVDQVVNTEAFF. CDR3 coding DNA: TGTGCCAGCAGCGTAGATCAGGTCGTGAACACTGAAGCTTTCTTT.

The gene calls are TRBV27 and TRBJ2-5, with TRBD2 matching over 9 bases. The CDR3 has 15 amino acids. CDR1 MNHEY and CDR2 SMNVEV come from the germline V gene (reference sequence). With 2 bases clipped from V and 4 bases from J, the junction kept 5 bases outside the gene matches. CDR3 in amino acids: CASSLIAGDGETQYF. Here the CDR3 DNA reads TGTGCCAGCAGTTTAATAGCGGGAGATGGAGAGACCCAGTACTTC.

This clonotype was seen at least ten times. The V gene is TRBV20-1, the J gene TRBJ1-1; TRBD1 matches at 8 bases. Germline lookup yields CDR1 DFQATT and CDR2 SNEGSKA (reference sequence). J lost 5 bases, V lost 4 bases, and 3 bases had no gene match. The CDR3 consists of 12 residues. The CDR3, as DNA: TGCAGTGCTACAGGGGGCAATACTGAAGCTTTCTTT. Amino acid sequence: CSATGGNTEAFF.

This clonotype appeared many times. The chain couples TRBV29-1 to TRBJ2-5; 10 positions match TRBD2. V lost 3 bases and J lost 4; bases outside the gene matches: 5. The CDR3 length is 14 residues. Germline V gene sequence: CDR1 SQVTM, CDR2 ANQGSEA. The CDR3 loop is CSVDGLAGVETQYF. CDR3 DNA: TGCAGCGTTGATGGGCTAGCGGGAGTAGAGACCCAGTACTTC.

Of note for this clonotype: This may be a read error, as it is one base from a much larger clone. The chain joins TRBV5-6 to TRBJ1-5; D is unclear. There are 14 residues in the CDR3. Trimming left V 2 bases short and J 0 bases short, with 6 bases between. Germline V gene data show CDR1 as SGHDT and CDR2 as YYEEEE. DNA of the CDR3: TGTGCCAGCAGCTTTCTCCGTAGCAATCAGCCCCAGCATTTT. It codes for CASSFLRSNQPQHF. The full variable domain, its missing parts supplied by reference TRBV5-6 and TRBJ1-5, is DAGVTQSPTHLIKTRGQQVTLRCSPKSGHDTVSWYQQALGQGPQFIFQYYEEEERQRGNFPDRFSGHQFPNYSSELNVNALLLGDSALYLCASSFLRSNQPQHFGDGTRLSIL.

The sample holds many counts of this clonotype. V is TRBV28 and J is TRBJ1-2; D unclear. Trimming pared 2 bases from V and 8 bases from J, leaving 24 bases between. The CDR3 has 17 residues. Germline-derived CDR1 and CDR2 are MDHEN and SYDVKM. CDR3 protein: CASSLPNPREGHAGYTF. CDR3 nucleotide sequence: TGTGCCAGCAGTTTACCTAACCCTCGGGAGGGCCACGCGGGCTACACCTTC.

This clonotype was recorded at least ten times. V usage is TRBV4-3 and J usage is TRBJ1-1, with TRBD1 matching 11 bases. Germline CDR1 is LGHNA and CDR2 is YSLEER. The V and J ends lost 1 base and 1 base, in that order; junction bases with no gene match: 5. The CDR3 sequence is 17 residues long. The CDR3 loop is CASSQGGTGGGNTEAFF. CDR3 sequence (DNA): TGCGCCAGCAGCCAAGGGGGGACAGGGGGAGGGAACACTGAAGCTTTCTTT.

This clonotype was observed at least ten times. The genes are TRBV4-1 and TRBJ2-4; 10 positions agree with TRBD1. The CDR3 runs 16 residues. After removal of 6 bases from V and 6 bases from J, the junction contained 11 bases not matched to a gene. CDR1 is MGHRA and CDR2 is YSYEKL in the germline V gene. The CDR3 DNA reads as TGCGCCAGCAGACCCGAACCGGGACAGGGGTTAAACATTCAGTACTTC. Protein sequence: CASRPEPGQGLNIQYF.

This clonotype showed up many times. This sequence may be a read error, since a much larger clone differs from it by one base. This chain connects TRBV28 to TRBJ2-7, with D maybe TRBD1 (6 bases). Germline V gene lookup returns CDR1 MDHEN and CDR2 SYDVKM. The CDR3 sequence is 16 residues long. V lost 5 bases and J 4 bases, leaving 21 bases between the germline ends. The CDR3 nucleotides read TGTGCCAGCAGTATCCCAGGGTGTCCAGGGGCATACGAGCAGTACTTC. Translating it yields CASSIPGCPGAYEQYF. Filled out from reference TRBV28 and TRBJ2-7, the complete variable domain reads DVKVTQSSRYLVKRTGEKVFLECVQDMDHENMFWYRQDPGLGLRLIYFSYDVKMKEKGDIPEGYSVSREKKERFSLILESASTNQTSMYLCASSIPGCPGAYEQYFGPGTRLTVT.

At least ten counts were recorded for this clonotype. The V call is TRBV7-2, the J call TRBJ2-7, with D perhaps matching TRBD2 (6 bases). The CDR3 is 15 residues long. Germline CDR1 and CDR2: SGHTA and FQGNSA. V lost 5 bases and J lost 3, with 17 bases in between. CDR3 DNA sequence: TGTGCCAGCAGCCCACACGGGGGAGGACTCTACGAGCAGTACTTC. This codes for CASSPHGGGLYEQYF.

This clonotype was detected ten times or more. The chain has TRBV6-2 or TRBV6-3 and TRBJ2-5; maybe TRBD2 (6 bases). Germline CDR1 reads MNHEY; CDR2 reads SVGEGT. The CDR3 totals 15 residues. V lost 10 bases, J lost 2 bases, and 20 bases lay in between. The CDR3 sequence: CAITRWGAGQETQYF. CDR3 nucleotides: TGTGCCATTACCAGGTGGGGCGCGGGGCAAGAGACCCAGTACTTC.

This sequence joins TRBV30 and TRBJ1-1; the D gene is possibly TRBD1 (5 bases). Germline V gene lookup returns CDR1 GTSNPN and CDR2 SVGIG (reference sequence). This CDR3 spans 16 amino acids. V lost 3 bases, J lost 0 bases, and 17 bases lay in between. As DNA, the CDR3 is TGTGCCTGGAGAGGGCCCGGCGGGGGAATGAACACTGAAGCTTTCTTT. Protein product: CAWRGPGGGMNTEAFF.

This clonotype was detected many times. This chain uses TRBV11-2 with TRBJ1-5; TRBD1 agrees at 11 bases. Germline V lookup: CDR1 SGHAT, CDR2 FQNNGV. The ends lost 5 bases at V and 7 bases at J; junction bases unmatched: 7. CDR3 size: 15 residues. In DNA form, the CDR3 reads TGTGCCAGCAGCCCCGGACAGGGGGCTGGGCAGCCCCAGCATTTT. Translation: CASSPGQGAGQPQHF.

Many counts were recorded for this clonotype. The CDR3 is CASSLGTSLNTGELFF. In nucleotides, the CDR3 is TGTGCCAGCAGTCTCGGGACTAGCCTTAACACCGGGGAGCTGTTTTTT. V usage is TRBV28 and J usage is TRBJ2-2, with 9 bases identical to TRBD2. CDR3 size: 16 residues. Germline assignment: CDR1 MDHEN and CDR2 SYDVKM. J lost 2 bases, V lost 5 bases, and 6 bases had no gene match.

This clonotype was counted at least ten times. The chain couples TRBV6-1 to TRBJ2-7; weak D call: TRBD1 (6 bases). The CDR3 runs to 14 residues. The germline gives CDR1 MNHNS, CDR2 SASEGT. V lost 5 bases and J lost 2, with 13 bases in between. The CDR3 reads CASSRLTGTYEQYF. As DNA, the CDR3 is TGTGCCAGCAGTAGATTGACAGGAACCTACGAGCAGTACTTC.

This clonotype was detected ten times or more. The J gene is TRBJ2-5, the V gene TRBV18; possible D gene TRBD2, 5 bases. Germline lookup yields CDR1 KGHSH and CDR2 LQKENI. This CDR3 is built from 13 residues. V was pared by 3 bases and J by 7 bases, with 12 bases between. The CDR3, as DNA: TGTGCCAGCTCACCTGAGGACCGGGGGACCCAGTACTTC. Encoded protein: CASSPEDRGTQYF.

There are many counts of this clonotype. The rearrangement links TRBV30 to TRBJ1-1; possible D gene TRBD1, 6 bases. Trimming stripped 2 bases from V and 4 bases from J, with 11 bases between. The CDR3 is 13 residues long. Germline CDR1 GTSNPN, CDR2 SVGIG (reference sequence). The CDR3 sequence is CAWSQTGPTEAFF. As DNA, the CDR3 is TGTGCCTGGAGTCAAACAGGGCCCACTGAAGCTTTCTTT.

This clonotype was detected many times. The V and J genes are TRBV20-1 and TRBJ2-7, with D perhaps matching TRBD2 (5 bases). CDR3 size: 13 residues. The V end lost 2 bases, the J end lost 2 bases, and 10 bases lay between the germline ends. The germline CDR1 and CDR2 sequences are DFQATT and SNEGSKA (reference sequence). The CDR3 spells CSARTGIPYEQYF. Here the CDR3 DNA reads TGCAGTGCTAGAACCGGGATCCCCTACGAGCAGTACTTC.